This TCR beta chain stems from a study of CD8 T cells in Susac syndrome. Study-level findings and limits: By the study's own acknowledgment, its TCR sequencing and HLA analysis included relatively few individuals.

RNA was extracted with the RNeasy kit, and a quantity of about 0.45 to 1 ug was reverse transcribed using random hexamers. The immunoSEQ assay covered 54 Vbeta and 13 Jbeta segments for CDR3. TCRdb itself ran the immunoSEQ multiplex PCR reads through MiXCR, one entry per CDR3 protein. This sample has under 350,000 distinct CDR3 sequences, with 92% found just once. The CDR3 spans 17 residues. Unmatched junction bases numbered 12, after V lost 4 bases and J lost 6 bases. From germline, CDR1 is SEHNR and CDR2 FQNEAQ (reference sequence). As to this clonotype: Its specificity is unknown.

The study sequenced TCR beta in blood CD8+ and CD4+ T cells. The multiple sclerosis controls were treatment-naive patients affected by stable or active relapsing-remitting disease. This chain uses TRBV7-9 with TRBJ1-6; 7 nucleotides match TRBD1. This TCR was recovered from a human donor with multiple sclerosis. Sequenced input: CD4+ T cells from PBMCs. CDR3 bases: TGTGCCAGCAGCTGGGGGTCTAGACAGGGTTCTAATTCACCCCTCCACTTT. Translated: CASSWGSRQGSNSPLHF.